This TCR beta chain originates from a study of OX40 agonist ivuxolimab in advanced cancers. Study information: Patients treated during dose escalation were battling hepatocellular carcinoma, melanoma, renal cell or head and neck cancer.

The V gene's germline CDR1 is MNHEY and CDR2 SMNVEV (reference sequence). V was pared by 3 bases and J by 2 bases, with 9 bases between. This CDR3 has 14 amino acids. For this clone: No antigen is known for it.

Overall study findings and caveats: Expanded clones belonging to CD8+ T cells outnumbered, on average, those of CD4+. Within 6 weeks, CD4+ and CD8+ blood T cells expanded clonally at 0.1 to 3.0 mg/kg. No antigen was identified for the clonally expanded peripheral T cells.

Sequencing was performed with immunoSEQ multiplex PCR; in TCRdb, only in-frame clones are kept and a portion is missing. This repertoire shows under 20,000 clones, 70% to 80% found once; its top ten account for approximately 36%. The specimen comprised CD4+ or CD8+ T cells sorted from blood, sampled in a trial of the OX40 agonist ivuxolimab. This chain links TRBV27 with TRBJ2-3; D is possibly TRBD1 or TRBD2 (5 bases each). This receptor was taken from an adult with an advanced solid tumor such as melanoma, head and neck, liver or kidney cancer. DNA for the CDR3: TGTGCCAGCAGTTTGGGACCGGCCACAGATACGCAGTATTTT. As protein: CASSLGPATDTQYF.